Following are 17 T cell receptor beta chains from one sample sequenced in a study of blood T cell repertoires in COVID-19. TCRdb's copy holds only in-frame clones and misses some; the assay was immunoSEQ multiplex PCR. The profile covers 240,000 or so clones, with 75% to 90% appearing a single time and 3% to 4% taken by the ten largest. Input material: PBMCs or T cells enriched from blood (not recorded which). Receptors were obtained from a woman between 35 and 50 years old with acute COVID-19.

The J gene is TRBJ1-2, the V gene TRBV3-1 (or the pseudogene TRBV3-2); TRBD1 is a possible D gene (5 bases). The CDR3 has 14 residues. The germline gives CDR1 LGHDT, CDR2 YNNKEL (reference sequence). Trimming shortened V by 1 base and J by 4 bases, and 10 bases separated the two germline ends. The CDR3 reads CASSQASQGYGYTF. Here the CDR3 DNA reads TGTGCCAGCAGCCAAGCTTCCCAGGGCTATGGCTACACCTTC.

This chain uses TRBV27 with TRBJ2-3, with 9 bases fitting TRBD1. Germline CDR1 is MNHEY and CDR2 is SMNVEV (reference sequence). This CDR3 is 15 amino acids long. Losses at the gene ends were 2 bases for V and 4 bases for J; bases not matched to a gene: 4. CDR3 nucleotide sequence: TGTGCCAGCAGTTTAAACAGGGGGCTGGCAGATACGCAGTATTTT. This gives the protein CASSLNRGLADTQYF.

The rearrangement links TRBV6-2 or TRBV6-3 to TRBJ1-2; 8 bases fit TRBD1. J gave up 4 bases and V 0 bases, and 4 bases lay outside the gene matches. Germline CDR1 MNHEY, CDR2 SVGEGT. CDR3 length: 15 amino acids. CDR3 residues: CASSYSKDRVYGYTF. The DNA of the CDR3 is TGTGCCAGCAGTTACTCGAAGGACAGGGTCTATGGCTACACCTTC.

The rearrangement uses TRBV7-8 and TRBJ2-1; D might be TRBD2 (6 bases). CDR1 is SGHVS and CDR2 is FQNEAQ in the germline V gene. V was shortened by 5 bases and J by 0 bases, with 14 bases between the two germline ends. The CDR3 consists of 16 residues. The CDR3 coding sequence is TGTGCCAGCAGCGCTACTAGCACGCCCTCCTACAATGAGCAGTTCTTC. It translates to CASSATSTPSYNEQFF.

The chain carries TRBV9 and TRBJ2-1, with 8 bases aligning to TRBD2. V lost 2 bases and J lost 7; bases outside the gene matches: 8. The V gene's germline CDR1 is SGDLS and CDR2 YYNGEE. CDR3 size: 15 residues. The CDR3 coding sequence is TGTGCCAGCAGCGTGAGCGGGAGTTCAGCTAATGAGCAGTTCTTC. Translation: CASSVSGSSANEQFF.

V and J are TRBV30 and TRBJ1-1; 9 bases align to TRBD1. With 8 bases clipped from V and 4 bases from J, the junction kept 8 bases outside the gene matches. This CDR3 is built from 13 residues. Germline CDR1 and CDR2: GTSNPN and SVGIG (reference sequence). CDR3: CARQQGASTEAFF. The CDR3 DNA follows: TGTGCCAGACAACAGGGGGCGAGCACTGAAGCTTTCTTT.

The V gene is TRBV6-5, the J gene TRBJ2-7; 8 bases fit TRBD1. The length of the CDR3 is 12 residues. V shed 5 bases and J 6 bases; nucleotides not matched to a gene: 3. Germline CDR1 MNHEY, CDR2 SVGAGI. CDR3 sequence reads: CASSKTGVEQYF. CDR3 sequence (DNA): TGTGCCAGCAGTAAGACAGGGGTCGAGCAGTACTTC.

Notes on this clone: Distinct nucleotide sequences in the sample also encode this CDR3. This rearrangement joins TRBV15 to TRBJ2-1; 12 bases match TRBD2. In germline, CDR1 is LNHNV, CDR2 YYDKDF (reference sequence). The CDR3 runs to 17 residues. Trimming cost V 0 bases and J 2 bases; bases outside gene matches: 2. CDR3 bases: TGTGCCACCAGCAGAGAGGCTAGCGGGAGGGCCTACAATGAGCAGTTCTTC. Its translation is CATSREASGRAYNEQFF.

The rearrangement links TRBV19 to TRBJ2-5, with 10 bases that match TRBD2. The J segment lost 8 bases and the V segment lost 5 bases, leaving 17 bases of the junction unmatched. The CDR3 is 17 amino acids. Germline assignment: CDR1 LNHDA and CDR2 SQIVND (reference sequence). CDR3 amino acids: CASSPLAGWGTGVTQYF. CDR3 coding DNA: TGTGCCAGTAGTCCACTAGCGGGATGGGGCACGGGCGTTACCCAGTACTTC.

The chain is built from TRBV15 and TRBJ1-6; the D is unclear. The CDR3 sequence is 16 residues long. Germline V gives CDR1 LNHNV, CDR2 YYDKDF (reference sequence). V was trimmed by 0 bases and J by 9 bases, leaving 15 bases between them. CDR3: CATSRDLEGIASPLHF. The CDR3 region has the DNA TGTGCCACCAGCAGAGATCTTGAGGGTATAGCTTCACCCCTCCACTTT.

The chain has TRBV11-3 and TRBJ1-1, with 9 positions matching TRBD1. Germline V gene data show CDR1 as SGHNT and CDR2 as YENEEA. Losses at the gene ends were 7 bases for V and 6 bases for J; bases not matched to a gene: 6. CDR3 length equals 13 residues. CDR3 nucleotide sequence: TGTGCCAGCACCGACAGGGGGTATTCTGAAGCTTTCTTT. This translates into CASTDRGYSEAFF.

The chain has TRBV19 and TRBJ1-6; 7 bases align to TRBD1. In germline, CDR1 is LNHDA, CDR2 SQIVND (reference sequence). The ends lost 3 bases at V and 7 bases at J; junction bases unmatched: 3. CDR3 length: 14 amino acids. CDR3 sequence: CASSMDRTNSPLHF. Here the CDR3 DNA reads TGTGCCAGTAGTATGGACAGGACGAATTCACCCCTCCACTTT.

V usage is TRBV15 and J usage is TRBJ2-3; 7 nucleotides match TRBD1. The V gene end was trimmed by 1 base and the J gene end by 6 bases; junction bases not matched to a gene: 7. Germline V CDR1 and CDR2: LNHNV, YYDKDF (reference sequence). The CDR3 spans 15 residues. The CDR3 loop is CATSRGPGQIDTQYF. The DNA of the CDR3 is TGTGCCACCAGCAGAGGTCCGGGACAGATTGATACGCAGTATTTT. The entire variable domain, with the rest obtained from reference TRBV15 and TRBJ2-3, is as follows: DAMVIQNPRYQVTQFGKPVTLSCSQTLNHNVMYWYQQKSSQAPKLLFHYYDKDFNNEADTPDNFQSRRPNTSFCFLDIRSPGLGDTAMYLCATSRGPGQIDTQYFGPGTRLTVL.

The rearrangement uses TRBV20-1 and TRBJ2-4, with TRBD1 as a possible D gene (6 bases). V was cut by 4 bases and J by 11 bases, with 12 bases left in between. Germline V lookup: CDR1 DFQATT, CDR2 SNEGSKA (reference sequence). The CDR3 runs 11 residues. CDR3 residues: CSAKITGFQYF. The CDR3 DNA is TGCAGTGCTAAAATTACAGGGTTTCAGTACTTC.

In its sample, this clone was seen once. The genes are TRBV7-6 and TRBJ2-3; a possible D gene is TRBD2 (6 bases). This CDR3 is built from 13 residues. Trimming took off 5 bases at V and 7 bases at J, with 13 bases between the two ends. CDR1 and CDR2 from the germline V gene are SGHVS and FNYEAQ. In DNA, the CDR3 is TGTGCCAGCAGCCCCCCTAGCGTTAATACGCAGTATTTT. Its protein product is CASSPPSVNTQYF. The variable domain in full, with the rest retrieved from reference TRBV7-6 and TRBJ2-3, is GAGVSQSPRYKVTKRGQDVALRCDPISGHVSLYWYRQALGQGPEFLTYFNYEAQQDKSGLPNDRFSAERPEGSISTLTIQRTEQRDSAMYRCASSPPSVNTQYFGPGTRLTVL.

The CDR3 DNA is TGTGCCAGCACAGACAGGGGCAATTCACCCCTCCACTTT. Its protein is CASTDRGNSPLHF. The chain couples TRBV21-1 to TRBJ1-6; TRBD1 reflects the table's D call only, with no check against the DNA. TRBV21-1 is deemed a pseudogene. The CDR3 loop spans 13 amino acids.

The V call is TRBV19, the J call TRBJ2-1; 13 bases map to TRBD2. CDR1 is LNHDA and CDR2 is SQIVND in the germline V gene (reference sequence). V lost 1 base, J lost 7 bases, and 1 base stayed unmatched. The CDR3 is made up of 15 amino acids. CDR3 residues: CASSIGTSGSNEQFF. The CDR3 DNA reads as TGTGCCAGTAGTATAGGGACTAGCGGGAGTAATGAGCAGTTCTTC.